This is a list of T cell receptor beta chains from one sample in a study of blood T cell repertoires in COVID-19. Assay used: immunoSEQ multiplex PCR; TCRdb lists only in-frame clones, some missing. Among hundreds of thousands of clones, 80% to 90% were seen once, and the ten largest hold 8.9%. The sequenced sample consisted of PBMCs or T cells enriched from blood (not recorded which). The receptors derive from a woman younger than 30 who had recovered from COVID-19. CDR3s include the opening cysteine and the closing phenylalanine or tryptophan. The D gene is left open where the match is weak. Size tells how often a clone was seen (once, few, many) or the class of an expanded clone, and some rows leave it out.

J	size	V	D	CDR3	DNA
TRBJ2-7	NA	TRBV6-6	NA	CASSYSPSREQYF	TGTGCCAGCAGTTACTCTCCTAGTCGGGAGCAGTACTTC
TRBJ1-5	few	TRBV19	NA	CASSKRGGGEGDQPQHF	TGTGCCAGTAGTAAGAGGGGAGGGGGAGAGGGTGATCAGCCCCAGCATTTT
TRBJ1-3	NA	TRBV10-3	NA	CAISDPAGSGNTIYF	TGTGCCATCAGTGATCCAGCAGGGTCTGGAAACACCATATATTTT
TRBJ1-1	NA	TRBV10-3	NA	CAISESSSQAFF	TGTGCCATCAGTGAGTCGAGTTCCCAAGCTTTCTTT
TRBJ2-7	NA	TRBV7-2	TRBD2	CASSLSLGAGGYEQYF	TGTGCCAGCAGCCTAAGTTTAGGAGCGGGGGGCTACGAGCAGTACTTC
TRBJ2-7	NA	TRBV27	NA	CASSFTPPVSSYEQYF	TGTGCCAGCAGTTTCACCCCCCCGGTGAGCTCCTACGAGCAGTACTTC
TRBJ1-2	few	TRBV7-2	NA	CASSFTYQANYGYTF	TGTGCCAGCAGCTTTACTTACCAGGCCAACTATGGCTACACCTTC
TRBJ2-1	NA	TRBV4-3	NA	CASSQEVSSDTGQFF	TGCGCCAGCAGCCAAGAAGTGTCGAGCGACACAGGGCAGTTCTTC
TRBJ2-5	NA	TRBV6-5	TRBD1	CASSYSGQVETQYF	TGTGCCAGCAGTTACTCGGGACAGGTTGAGACCCAGTACTTC
TRBJ1-2	NA	TRBV9	TRBD1	CASSPRQGARGYTF	TGTGCCAGCAGCCCACGACAGGGGGCGAGAGGCTACACCTTC
TRBJ1-4	NA	TRBV15	NA	CATSLGLVDEKLFF	TGTGCCACCAGCCTGGGCTTGGTCGATGAAAAACTGTTTTTT
TRBJ1-6	NA	TRBV4-2	NA	CASSQGQGGNSPLHF	TGTGCCAGCAGCCAAGGGCAGGGAGGAAATTCACCCCTCCACTTT
TRBJ1-2	NA	TRBV19	NA	CASSIIGQNGNYGYTF	TGTGCCAGTAGTATCATTGGACAGAACGGGAACTATGGCTACACCTTC
TRBJ2-7	NA	TRBV20-1	NA	CSASPRGGAGYEQYF	TGCAGTGCTAGTCCACGTGGGGGGGCAGGCTACGAGCAGTACTTC
TRBJ2-7	NA	TRBV5-4	TRBD2	CASSLDGGDLYEQYF	TGTGCCAGCAGCTTGGACGGGGGGGATCTCTACGAGCAGTACTTC
TRBJ2-7	NA	TRBV27	NA	CASRVFRDNPRNEQYF	TGTGCCAGCAGGGTGTTCCGGGACAACCCCCGAAACGAGCAGTACTTC